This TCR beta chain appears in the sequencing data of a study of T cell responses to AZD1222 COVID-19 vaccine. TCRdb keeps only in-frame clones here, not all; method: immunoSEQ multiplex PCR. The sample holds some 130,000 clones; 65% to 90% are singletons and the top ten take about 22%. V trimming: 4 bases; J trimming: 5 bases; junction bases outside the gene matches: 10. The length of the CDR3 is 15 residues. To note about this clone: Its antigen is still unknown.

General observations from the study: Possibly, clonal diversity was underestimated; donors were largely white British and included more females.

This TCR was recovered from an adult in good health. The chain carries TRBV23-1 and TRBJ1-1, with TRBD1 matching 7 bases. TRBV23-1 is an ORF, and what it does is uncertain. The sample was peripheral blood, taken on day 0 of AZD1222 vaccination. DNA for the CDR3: TGCGCCAGCAGTCGCCATCCAGGGGGGGCGACTGAAGCTTTCTTT. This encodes CASSRHPGGATEAFF.